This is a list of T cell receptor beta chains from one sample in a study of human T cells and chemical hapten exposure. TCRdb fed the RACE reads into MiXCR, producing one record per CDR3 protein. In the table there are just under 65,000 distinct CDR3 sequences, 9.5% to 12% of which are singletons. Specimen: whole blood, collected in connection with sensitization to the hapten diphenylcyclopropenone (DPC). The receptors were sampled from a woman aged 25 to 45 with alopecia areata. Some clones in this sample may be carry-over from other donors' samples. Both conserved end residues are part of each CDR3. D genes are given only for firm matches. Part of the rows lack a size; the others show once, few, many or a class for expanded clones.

cdr3_nt: TGTGCCAGCAGTAGTAATTCGGGGAATCAGCCCCAGCATTTT
cdr3_aa: CASSSNSGNQPQHF
v_call: TRBV28
j_call: TRBJ1-5
d_call: -
clone_size: few

cdr3_nt: TGTGCCAGCAGCTCCGTTGGAGGACTAGCGGGTGAGCAGTTCTTC
cdr3_aa: CASSSVGGLAGEQFF
v_call: TRBV7-9
j_call: TRBJ2-1
d_call: TRBD2
clone_size: -

cdr3_nt: TGTGCCAGCAGCTTGGAATGGGCGGGAGAGCAGTACTTC
cdr3_aa: CASSLEWAGEQYF
v_call: TRBV5-5
j_call: TRBJ2-7
d_call: -
clone_size: -

cdr3_nt: TGCGCCAGCAGCCCGCCGACAGGTATTACGGCTGAAGCTTTCTTT
cdr3_aa: CASSPPTGITAEAFF
v_call: TRBV5-1
j_call: TRBJ1-1
d_call: -
clone_size: many

cdr3_nt: TGCAGTGCTCCTATAGCGGGAGTCTACGAGCAGTACTTC
cdr3_aa: CSAPIAGVYEQYF
v_call: TRBV20-1
j_call: TRBJ2-7
d_call: TRBD2
clone_size: many

cdr3_nt: TGTGCCAGCAGTTTAGCGGCTAGGGGTGATACGCAGTATTTT
cdr3_aa: CASSLAARGDTQYF
v_call: TRBV12-3/TRBV12-4
j_call: TRBJ2-3
d_call: -
clone_size: few

cdr3_nt: TGCAGTGCCATAGGGCTAGGGACGGAGTATACGCAGTATTTT
cdr3_aa: CSAIGLGTEYTQYF
v_call: TRBV20-1
j_call: TRBJ2-3
d_call: -
clone_size: -

cdr3_nt: TGTGCCAGCAGCCGCACAGGGGGGCGCGGTTACGAGCAGTACTTC
cdr3_aa: CASSRTGGRGYEQYF
v_call: TRBV7-3
j_call: TRBJ2-7
d_call: TRBD1
clone_size: few

cdr3_nt: TGCGCCAGCAGCCAGTTAGCGGGGCGCACAGATACGCAGTATTTT
cdr3_aa: CASSQLAGRTDTQYF
v_call: TRBV4-3
j_call: TRBJ2-3
d_call: TRBD2
clone_size: few

cdr3_nt: TGCAGCGCCTTAACCCAAGAGACCCAGTACTTC
cdr3_aa: CSALTQETQYF
v_call: TRBV29-1
j_call: TRBJ2-5
d_call: -
clone_size: few

cdr3_nt: TGTGCCAGCAGTAAGGAAGTACGGGAGCATGGCTACACCTTC
cdr3_aa: CASSKEVREHGYTF
v_call: TRBV28
j_call: TRBJ1-2
d_call: -
clone_size: few

cdr3_nt: TGTGCCAGTAGACCCGACCCTCAAGAGACCCAGTACTTC
cdr3_aa: CASRPDPQETQYF
v_call: TRBV19
j_call: TRBJ2-5
d_call: -
clone_size: few

cdr3_nt: TGCGCCAGCAGCTTGTCTACTAGCGGGAGCAATGAGCAGTTCTTC
cdr3_aa: CASSLSTSGSNEQFF
v_call: TRBV5-1
j_call: TRBJ2-1
d_call: TRBD2
clone_size: few

cdr3_nt: TGTGCCAGCAGTGAACTAACTAGCGGGGTCGCAGATACGCAGTATTTT
cdr3_aa: CASSELTSGVADTQYF
v_call: TRBV6-1
j_call: TRBJ2-3
d_call: TRBD2
clone_size: -

cdr3_nt: TGTGCCAGCAGCCCGAGGACAGGGAACTCACCCCTCCACTTT
cdr3_aa: CASSPRTGNSPLHF
v_call: TRBV27
j_call: TRBJ1-6
d_call: TRBD1
clone_size: few

cdr3_nt: TGTGCCAGCAGTCTCATAAGGACCGCCATATATTTT
cdr3_aa: CASSLIRTAIYF
v_call: TRBV27
j_call: TRBJ1-3
d_call: -
clone_size: -

cdr3_nt: TGTGCCAGCAGTTACAAGGTGATAGATACGCAGTATTTT
cdr3_aa: CASSYKVIDTQYF
v_call: TRBV6-5
j_call: TRBJ2-3
d_call: -
clone_size: -

cdr3_nt: TGTGCCACCAGTGATTCACAGAGAGGGCTGTTTTTT
cdr3_aa: CATSDSQRGLFF
v_call: TRBV24-1
j_call: TRBJ2-2
d_call: -
clone_size: -

cdr3_nt: TGTGCCAGCTCACCCGATAGAGGGACTGAAGCTTTCTTT
cdr3_aa: CASSPDRGTEAFF
v_call: TRBV18
j_call: TRBJ1-1
d_call: -
clone_size: many

cdr3_nt: TGTGCCAGCAGTGAAGACGATAATCCGGGGAATGGCTACACCTTC
cdr3_aa: CASSEDDNPGNGYTF
v_call: TRBV2
j_call: TRBJ1-2
d_call: -
clone_size: -

cdr3_nt: TGCGCCAGCAGCCGCCGGGACAGGGGCCACGAGCAGTACTTC
cdr3_aa: CASSRRDRGHEQYF
v_call: TRBV5-1
j_call: TRBJ2-7
d_call: TRBD1
clone_size: few

cdr3_nt: TGCAGTGCTAGACCCGGGACAGGCACCACTGAAGCTTTCTTT
cdr3_aa: CSARPGTGTTEAFF
v_call: TRBV20-1
j_call: TRBJ1-1
d_call: TRBD1
clone_size: -

cdr3_nt: TGTGCCAGCAGTTACTTGGCCAGCTCCTATAATTCACCCCTCCACTTT
cdr3_aa: CASSYLASSYNSPLHF
v_call: TRBV6-6
j_call: TRBJ1-6
d_call: -
clone_size: -

cdr3_nt: TGTGCCAGCAGGCCACCCGGAAGCAATCAGCCCCAGCATTTT
cdr3_aa: CASRPPGSNQPQHF
v_call: TRBV6-6
j_call: TRBJ1-5
d_call: -
clone_size: many

cdr3_nt: TGTGCCAGCAGTTCCAGGGGGTCGGACTATGGCTACACCTTC
cdr3_aa: CASSSRGSDYGYTF
v_call: TRBV6-5
j_call: TRBJ1-2
d_call: TRBD1
clone_size: -

cdr3_nt: TGTGCCAGCAGCGAGGAAGCGGCCAACACTGAAGCTTTCTTT
cdr3_aa: CASSEEAANTEAFF
v_call: TRBV9
j_call: TRBJ1-1
d_call: -
clone_size: many

cdr3_nt: TGCGCCAGCAGCTCCTCACTAGCGGGACGCTCCTACGAGCAGTACTTC
cdr3_aa: CASSSSLAGRSYEQYF
v_call: TRBV5-1
j_call: TRBJ2-7
d_call: TRBD2
clone_size: few

cdr3_nt: TGTGCCAGCAGTGCGGGACTACCAGCCTACGAGCAGTACTTC
cdr3_aa: CASSAGLPAYEQYF
v_call: TRBV6-5
j_call: TRBJ2-7
d_call: TRBD2
clone_size: many

cdr3_nt: TGTGCCAGCAGCTCTCTAGCGGGAGGAAGGAATGAGCAGTTCTTC
cdr3_aa: CASSSLAGGRNEQFF
v_call: TRBV5-6
j_call: TRBJ2-1
d_call: TRBD2
clone_size: few

cdr3_nt: TGTGCCAGCAGCCTTTTCATAGGCACAGATACGCAGTATTTT
cdr3_aa: CASSLFIGTDTQYF
v_call: TRBV5-6
j_call: TRBJ2-3
d_call: -
clone_size: -

cdr3_nt: TGTGCCAGCAGCGCGGACAGGGGGCGAGGCTACACCTTC
cdr3_aa: CASSADRGRGYTF
v_call: TRBV11-2
j_call: TRBJ1-2
d_call: TRBD1
clone_size: many

cdr3_nt: TGCGCCAGCAGCTTGGAAGGGCGCAATCAGCCCCAGCATTTT
cdr3_aa: CASSLEGRNQPQHF
v_call: TRBV5-1
j_call: TRBJ1-5
d_call: -
clone_size: -

cdr3_nt: TGTGCCAGCAGTCCCGGGACAGGGTGGGATGGCTACACCTTC
cdr3_aa: CASSPGTGWDGYTF
v_call: TRBV12-3/TRBV12-4
j_call: TRBJ1-2
d_call: TRBD1
clone_size: few

cdr3_nt: TGTGCCAGCAGACTTAGGGCGGATGAAAAACTGTTTTTT
cdr3_aa: CASRLRADEKLFF
v_call: TRBV12-3/TRBV12-4
j_call: TRBJ1-4
d_call: -
clone_size: many